A selection of T cell receptor beta chains follows, all from one sample in a study of blood T cells in healthy people across ages. A single record per CDR3 protein comes from TCRdb applying MiXCR to the 5' RACE reads. The sample records 730,000 or so distinct CDR3 sequences, roughly 41% being singletons. The sequencing sample was made of blood. These receptor sequences come from a woman aged 60-75 years in good health. The CDR3 runs from the conserved cysteine through the conserved F or W. D genes are given only for firm matches.

V gene	D gene	J gene	CDR3 protein
TRBV27	TRBD1	TRBJ1-2	CASSPPLGQGRYGYTF
TRBV4-3	.	TRBJ2-3	CASSQDGARADTQYF
TRBV29-1	.	TRBJ2-3	CSSPQGDTQYF
TRBV14	.	TRBJ2-5	CASSQVEKGGQETQYF
TRBV20-1	TRBD1	TRBJ2-2	CSARDRRTGESGELFF
TRBV7-2	TRBD2	TRBJ2-7	CASSGTSGNSEQYF
TRBV4-1	.	TRBJ2-5	CASSQETSQETQYF
TRBV7-9	.	TRBJ2-2	CASSHPWAGTGELFF
TRBV12-3/TRBV12-4	TRBD2	TRBJ2-2	CASRLAGAKGDTGELFF
TRBV6-2/TRBV6-3	TRBD1	TRBJ2-7	CASRYTTGGRGEQYF
TRBV6-5	.	TRBJ1-4	CASSYSGTPDEILFF
TRBV7-2	.	TRBJ1-6	CASSLLGSPLHF
TRBV11-2	.	TRBJ1-1	CASSPQQGNTEAFF
TRBV27	.	TRBJ2-3	CASSPGQLGTDTQYF
TRBV10-1	.	TRBJ2-3	CASSTESGTRAHTDTQYF
TRBV3-1	.	TRBJ2-1	CASSQAGTPQFF
TRBV20-1	TRBD2	TRBJ2-1	CSARDGVAGVHEQFF
TRBV12-3/TRBV12-4	.	TRBJ1-2	CASSVGHGYGYTF
TRBV12-3/TRBV12-4	.	TRBJ1-4	CASSTGTSNEKLFF
TRBV20-1	.	TRBJ2-1	CSARDLLRGTYNEQFF
TRBV6-1	TRBD2	TRBJ2-3	CASSSLPGASGRDTQYF
TRBV7-3	.	TRBJ2-5	CASSFNYQETQYF
TRBV29-1	.	TRBJ2-7	CSGSTHYEQYF
TRBV12-3/TRBV12-4	.	TRBJ1-2	CASSLTRSSYGYTF
TRBV6-5	.	TRBJ1-6	CASSGQPNSPLHF
TRBV6-6	TRBD1	TRBJ1-1	CASGRYGQGGNTEAFF
TRBV11-2	.	TRBJ2-3	CASSLDQRGANGDTQYF
TRBV15	.	TRBJ1-2	CATSSTGYGYTF
TRBV7-9	.	TRBJ1-5	CASRTENQPQHF
TRBV6-2/TRBV6-3	.	TRBJ2-3	CASSTPRGESDTQYF
TRBV21-1	.	TRBJ2-7	CASSKIGLEQYF
TRBV7-2	TRBD2	TRBJ2-1	CASSSLAGEYNEQFF
TRBV20-1	TRBD2	TRBJ2-2	CSARSSGSTGELFF
TRBV20-1	.	TRBJ1-2	CSASRYRDAYGYTF
TRBV20-1	.	TRBJ1-5	CSARDWASNQPQHF
TRBV12-3/TRBV12-4	.	TRBJ1-4	CASTLVGKLFF
TRBV14	TRBD2	TRBJ2-1	CASSQGGRGSYNEQFF
TRBV2	.	TRBJ1-6	CASSEAGRNSPLHF
TRBV6-6	.	TRBJ2-1	CASSSVHEQFF
TRBV4-3	TRBD2	TRBJ2-5	CASSRLGSGPNQETQYF
TRBV11-2	.	.	CASSLGARGVETQYF
TRBV6-2/TRBV6-3	.	TRBJ2-3	CASRTGIFTDTQYF
TRBV20-1	.	TRBJ2-7	CSARRDGYYEQYF
TRBV5-5	TRBD2	TRBJ2-1	CASSLSGGASHSYNEQFF
TRBV11-2	.	.	CASSLGWVQKTQYF
TRBV11-2	.	TRBJ1-5	CASSSMVGGQHNQPQHF
TRBV3-1	.	TRBJ1-6	CASSQVRARNSPLHF
TRBV4-2	.	TRBJ1-2	CASSPHTNYGYTF
TRBV28	TRBD1	TRBJ2-7	CASSLSPGGYEQYF